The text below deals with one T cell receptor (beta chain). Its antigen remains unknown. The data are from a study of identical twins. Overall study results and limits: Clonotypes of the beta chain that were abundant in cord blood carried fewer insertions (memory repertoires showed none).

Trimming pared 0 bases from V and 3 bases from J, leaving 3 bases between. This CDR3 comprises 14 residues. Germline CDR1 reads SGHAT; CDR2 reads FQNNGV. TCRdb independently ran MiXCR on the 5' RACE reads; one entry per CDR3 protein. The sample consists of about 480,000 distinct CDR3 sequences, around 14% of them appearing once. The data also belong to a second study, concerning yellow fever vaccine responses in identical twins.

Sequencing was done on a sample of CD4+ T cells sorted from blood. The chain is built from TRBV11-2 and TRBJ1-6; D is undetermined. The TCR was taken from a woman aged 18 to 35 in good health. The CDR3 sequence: CASSLEHYNSPLHF. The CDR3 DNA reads TGTGCCAGCAGCTTAGAGCACTATAATTCACCCCTCCACTTT.